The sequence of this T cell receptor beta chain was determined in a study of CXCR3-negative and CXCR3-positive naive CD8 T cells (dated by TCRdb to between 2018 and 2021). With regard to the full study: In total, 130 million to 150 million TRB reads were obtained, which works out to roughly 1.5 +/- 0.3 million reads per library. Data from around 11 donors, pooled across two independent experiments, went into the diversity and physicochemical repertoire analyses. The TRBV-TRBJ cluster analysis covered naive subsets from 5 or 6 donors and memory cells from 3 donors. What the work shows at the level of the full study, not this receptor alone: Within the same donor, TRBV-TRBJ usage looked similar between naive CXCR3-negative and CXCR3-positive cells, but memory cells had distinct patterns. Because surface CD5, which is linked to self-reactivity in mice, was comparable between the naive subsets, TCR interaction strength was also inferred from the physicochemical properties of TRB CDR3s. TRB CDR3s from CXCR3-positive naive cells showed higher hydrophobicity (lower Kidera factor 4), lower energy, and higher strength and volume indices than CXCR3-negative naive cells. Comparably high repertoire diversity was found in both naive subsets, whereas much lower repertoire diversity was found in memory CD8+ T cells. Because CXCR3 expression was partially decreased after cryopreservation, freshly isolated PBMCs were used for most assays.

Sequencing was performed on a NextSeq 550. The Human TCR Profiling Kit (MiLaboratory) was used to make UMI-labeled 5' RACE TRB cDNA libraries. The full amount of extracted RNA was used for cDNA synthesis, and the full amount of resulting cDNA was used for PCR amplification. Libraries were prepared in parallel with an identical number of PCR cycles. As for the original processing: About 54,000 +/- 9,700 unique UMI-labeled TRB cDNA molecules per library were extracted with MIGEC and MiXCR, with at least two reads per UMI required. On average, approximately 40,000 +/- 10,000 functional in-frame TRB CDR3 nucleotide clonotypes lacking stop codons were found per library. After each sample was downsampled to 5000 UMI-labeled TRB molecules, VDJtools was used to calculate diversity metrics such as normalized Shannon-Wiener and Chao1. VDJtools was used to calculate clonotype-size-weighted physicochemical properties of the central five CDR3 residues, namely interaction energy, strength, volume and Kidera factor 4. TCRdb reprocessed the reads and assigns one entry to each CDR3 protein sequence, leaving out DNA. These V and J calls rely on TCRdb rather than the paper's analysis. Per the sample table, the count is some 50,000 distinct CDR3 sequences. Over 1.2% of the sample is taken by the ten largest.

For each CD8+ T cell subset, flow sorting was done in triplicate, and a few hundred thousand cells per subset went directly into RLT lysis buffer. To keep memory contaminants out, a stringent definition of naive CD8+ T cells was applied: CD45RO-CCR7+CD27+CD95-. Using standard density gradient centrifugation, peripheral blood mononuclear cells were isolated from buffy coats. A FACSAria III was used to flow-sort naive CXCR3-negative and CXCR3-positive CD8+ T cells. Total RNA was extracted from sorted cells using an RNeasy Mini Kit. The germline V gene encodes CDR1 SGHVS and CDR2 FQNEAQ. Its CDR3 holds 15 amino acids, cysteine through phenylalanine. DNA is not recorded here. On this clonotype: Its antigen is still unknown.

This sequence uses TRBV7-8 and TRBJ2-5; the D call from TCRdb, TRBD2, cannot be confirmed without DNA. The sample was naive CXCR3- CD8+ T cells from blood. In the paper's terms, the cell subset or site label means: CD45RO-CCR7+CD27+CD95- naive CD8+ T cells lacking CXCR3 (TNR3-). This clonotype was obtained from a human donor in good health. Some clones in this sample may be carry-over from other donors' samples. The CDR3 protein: CASSSGGADRETQYF.